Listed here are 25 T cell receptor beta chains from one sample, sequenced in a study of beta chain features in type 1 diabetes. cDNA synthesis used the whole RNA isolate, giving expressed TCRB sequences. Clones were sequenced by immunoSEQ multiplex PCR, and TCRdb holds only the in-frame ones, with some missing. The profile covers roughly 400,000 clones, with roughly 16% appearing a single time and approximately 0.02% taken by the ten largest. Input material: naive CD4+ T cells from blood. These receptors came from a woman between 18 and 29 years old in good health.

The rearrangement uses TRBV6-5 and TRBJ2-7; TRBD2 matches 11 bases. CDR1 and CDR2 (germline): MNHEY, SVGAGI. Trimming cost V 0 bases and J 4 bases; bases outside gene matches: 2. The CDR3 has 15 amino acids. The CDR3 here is CASSYSTSGRYEQYF. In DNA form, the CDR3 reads TGTGCCAGCAGTTACTCTACTAGCGGGAGATACGAGCAGTACTTC.

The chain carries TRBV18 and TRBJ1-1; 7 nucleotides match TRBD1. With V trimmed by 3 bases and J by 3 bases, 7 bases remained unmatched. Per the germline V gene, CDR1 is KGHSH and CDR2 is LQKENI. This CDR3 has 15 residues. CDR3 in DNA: TGTGCCAGCTCACCCGAGGGGGCGCAGTACACTGAAGCTTTCTTT. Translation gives CASSPEGAQYTEAFF.

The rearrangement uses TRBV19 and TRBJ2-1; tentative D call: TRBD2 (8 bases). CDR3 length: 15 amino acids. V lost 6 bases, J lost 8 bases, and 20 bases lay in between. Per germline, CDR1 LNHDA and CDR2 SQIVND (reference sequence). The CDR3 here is CASSQGGAGGHEQFF. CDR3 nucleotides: TGTGCCAGTAGCCAAGGGGGCGCGGGAGGACATGAGCAGTTCTTC.

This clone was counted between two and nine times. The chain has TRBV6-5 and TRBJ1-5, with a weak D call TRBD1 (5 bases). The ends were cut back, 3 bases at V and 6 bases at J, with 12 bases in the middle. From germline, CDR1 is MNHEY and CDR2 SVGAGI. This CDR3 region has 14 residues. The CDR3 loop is CASSYGQRGQPQHF. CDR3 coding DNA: TGTGCCAGCAGTTATGGACAAAGGGGTCAGCCCCAGCATTTT.

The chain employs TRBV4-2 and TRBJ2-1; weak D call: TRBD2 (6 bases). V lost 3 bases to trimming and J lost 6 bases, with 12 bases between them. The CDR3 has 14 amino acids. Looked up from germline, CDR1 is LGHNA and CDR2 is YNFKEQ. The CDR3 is CASSHRTTLNEQFF. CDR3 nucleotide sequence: TGTGCCAGCAGCCATAGGACTACACTCAATGAGCAGTTCTTC.

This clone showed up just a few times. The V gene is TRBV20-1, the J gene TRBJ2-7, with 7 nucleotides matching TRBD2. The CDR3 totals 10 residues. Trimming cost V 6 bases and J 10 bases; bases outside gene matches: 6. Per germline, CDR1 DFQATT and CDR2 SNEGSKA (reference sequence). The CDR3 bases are TGCAGTGCGCTTGGGGGGGATCAGTACTTC. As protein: CSALGGDQYF.

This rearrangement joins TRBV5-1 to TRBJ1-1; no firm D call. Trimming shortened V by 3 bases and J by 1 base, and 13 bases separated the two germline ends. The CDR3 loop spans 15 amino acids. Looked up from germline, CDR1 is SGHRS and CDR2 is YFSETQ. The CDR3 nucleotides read TGCGCCAGCAGCTCTGGTAACGGGGAGAACACTGAAGCTTTCTTT. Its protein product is CASSSGNGENTEAFF.

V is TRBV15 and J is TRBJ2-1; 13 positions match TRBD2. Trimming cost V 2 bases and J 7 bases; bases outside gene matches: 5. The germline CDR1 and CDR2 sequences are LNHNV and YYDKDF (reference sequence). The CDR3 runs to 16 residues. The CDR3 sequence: CATSRQLAGGRNEQFF. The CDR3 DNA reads TGTGCCACCAGCAGACAACTAGCGGGAGGGCGGAATGAGCAGTTCTTC.

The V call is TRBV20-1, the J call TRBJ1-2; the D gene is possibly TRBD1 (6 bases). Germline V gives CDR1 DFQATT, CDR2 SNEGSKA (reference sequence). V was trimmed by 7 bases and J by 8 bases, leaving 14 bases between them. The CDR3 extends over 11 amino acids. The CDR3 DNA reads TGCAGTGTAACAGGGCCCGACGGCTACACCTTC. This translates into CSVTGPDGYTF.

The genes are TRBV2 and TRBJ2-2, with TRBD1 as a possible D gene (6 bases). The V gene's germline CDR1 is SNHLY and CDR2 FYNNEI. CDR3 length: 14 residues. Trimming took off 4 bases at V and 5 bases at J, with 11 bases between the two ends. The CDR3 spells CASSVTGGTGELFF. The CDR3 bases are TGTGCCAGCAGTGTGACAGGTGGGACCGGGGAGCTGTTTTTT.

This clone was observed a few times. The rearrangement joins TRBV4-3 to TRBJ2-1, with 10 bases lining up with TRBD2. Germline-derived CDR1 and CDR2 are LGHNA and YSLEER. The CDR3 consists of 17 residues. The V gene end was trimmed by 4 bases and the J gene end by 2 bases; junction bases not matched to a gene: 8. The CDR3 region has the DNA TGCGCCAGCAGCCCCGCCCTAGCGGGAGAAGCCTACAATGAGCAGTTCTTC. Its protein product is CASSPALAGEAYNEQFF.

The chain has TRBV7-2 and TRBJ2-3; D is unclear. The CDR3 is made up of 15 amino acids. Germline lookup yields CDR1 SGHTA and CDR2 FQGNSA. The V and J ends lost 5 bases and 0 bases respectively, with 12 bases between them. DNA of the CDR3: TGTGCCAGCAGCCAGTGGTTCTCTAGCACAGATACGCAGTATTTT. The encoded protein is CASSQWFSSTDTQYF.

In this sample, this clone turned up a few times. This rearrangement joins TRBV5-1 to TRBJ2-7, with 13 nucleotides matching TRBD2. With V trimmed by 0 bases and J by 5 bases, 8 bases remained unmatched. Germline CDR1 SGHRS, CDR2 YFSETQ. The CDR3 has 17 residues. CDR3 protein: CASSLAPPGLAGNEQYF. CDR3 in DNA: TGCGCCAGCAGCTTGGCCCCTCCGGGACTAGCGGGAAACGAGCAGTACTTC.

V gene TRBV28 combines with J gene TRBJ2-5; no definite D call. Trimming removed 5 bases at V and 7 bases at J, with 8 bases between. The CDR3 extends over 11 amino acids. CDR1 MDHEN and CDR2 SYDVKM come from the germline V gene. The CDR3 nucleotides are TGTGCCAGCAGTCTCCGGAGGACCCAGTACTTC. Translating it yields CASSLRRTQYF.

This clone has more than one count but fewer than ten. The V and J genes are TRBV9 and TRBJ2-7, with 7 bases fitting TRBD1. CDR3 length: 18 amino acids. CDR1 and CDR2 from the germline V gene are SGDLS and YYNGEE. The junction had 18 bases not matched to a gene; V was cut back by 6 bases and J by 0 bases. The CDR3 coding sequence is TGTGCCAGCATCCTCCCGGGACAGACCCGGAAAAGCTCCTACGAGCAGTACTTC. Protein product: CASILPGQTRKSSYEQYF.

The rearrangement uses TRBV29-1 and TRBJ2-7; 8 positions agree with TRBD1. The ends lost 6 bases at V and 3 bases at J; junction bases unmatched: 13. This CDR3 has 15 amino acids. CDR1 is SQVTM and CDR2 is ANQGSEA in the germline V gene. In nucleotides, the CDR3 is TGCAGCGTCGTGACAGGGGCAAGCTCTATCTACGAGCAGTACTTC. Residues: CSVVTGASSIYEQYF.

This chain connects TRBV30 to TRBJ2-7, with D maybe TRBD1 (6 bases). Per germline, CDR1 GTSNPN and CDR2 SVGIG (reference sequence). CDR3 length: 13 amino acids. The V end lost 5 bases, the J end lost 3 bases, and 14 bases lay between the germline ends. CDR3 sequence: CAWGDGQIYEQYF. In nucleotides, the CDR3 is TGTGCCTGGGGCGACGGACAGATCTACGAGCAGTACTTC.

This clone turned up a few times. The chain's CDR3 is CASSLEIAGRLFF. The CDR3 DNA reads as TGTGCCAGCAGCTTGGAAATAGCGGGACGGTTGTTTTTT. The chain uses TRBV7-9 and TRBJ2-2; the match to TRBD2 covers 8 bases. Germline CDR1 SEHNR, CDR2 FQNEAQ (reference sequence). V shed 3 bases and J 15 bases; nucleotides not matched to a gene: 9. The CDR3 contains 13 residues.

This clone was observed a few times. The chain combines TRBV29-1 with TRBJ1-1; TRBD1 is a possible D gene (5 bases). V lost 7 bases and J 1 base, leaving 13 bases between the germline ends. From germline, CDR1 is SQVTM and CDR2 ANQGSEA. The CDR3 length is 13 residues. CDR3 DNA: TGCAGCGCCGCTGGTGGGGCGAACACTGAAGCTTTCTTT. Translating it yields CSAAGGANTEAFF.

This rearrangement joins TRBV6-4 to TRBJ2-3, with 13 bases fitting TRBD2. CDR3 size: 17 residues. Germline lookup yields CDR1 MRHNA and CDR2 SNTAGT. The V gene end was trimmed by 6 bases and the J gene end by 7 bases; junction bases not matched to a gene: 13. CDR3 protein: CASSPAGLAGEVYTQYF. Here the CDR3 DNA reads TGTGCCAGCAGCCCAGCAGGACTAGCGGGAGAGGTATATACGCAGTATTTT.

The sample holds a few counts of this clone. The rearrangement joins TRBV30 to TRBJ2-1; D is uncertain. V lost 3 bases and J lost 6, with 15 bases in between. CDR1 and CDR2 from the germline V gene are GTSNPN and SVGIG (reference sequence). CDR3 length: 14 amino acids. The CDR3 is CAWRKPIAFNEQFF. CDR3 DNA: TGTGCCTGGAGAAAGCCCATCGCCTTCAATGAGCAGTTCTTC.

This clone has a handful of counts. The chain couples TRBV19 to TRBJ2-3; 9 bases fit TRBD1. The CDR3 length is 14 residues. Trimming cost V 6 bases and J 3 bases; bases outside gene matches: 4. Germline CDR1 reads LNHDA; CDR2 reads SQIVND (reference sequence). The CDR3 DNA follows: TGTGCCAGTAGACCGACAGGGGGAACAGATACGCAGTATTTT. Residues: CASRPTGGTDTQYF.

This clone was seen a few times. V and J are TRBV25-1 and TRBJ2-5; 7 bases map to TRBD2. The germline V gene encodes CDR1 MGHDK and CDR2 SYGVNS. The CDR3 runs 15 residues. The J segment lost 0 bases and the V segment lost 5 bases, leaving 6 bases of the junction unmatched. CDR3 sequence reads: CASSRGLMYQETQYF. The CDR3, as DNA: TGTGCCAGCAGTAGGGGACTAATGTACCAAGAGACCCAGTACTTC.

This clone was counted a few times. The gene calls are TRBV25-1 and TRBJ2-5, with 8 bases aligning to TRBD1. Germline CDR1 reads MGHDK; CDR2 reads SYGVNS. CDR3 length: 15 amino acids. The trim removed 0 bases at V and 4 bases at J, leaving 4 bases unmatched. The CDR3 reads CASSEYAGTGETQYF. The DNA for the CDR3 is TGTGCCAGCAGTGAATATGCAGGGACAGGAGAGACCCAGTACTTC. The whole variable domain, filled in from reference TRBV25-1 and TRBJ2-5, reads EADIYQTPRYLVIGTGKKITLECSQTMGHDKMYWYQQDPGMELHLIHYSYGVNSTEKGDLSSESTVSRIRTEHFPLTLESARPSHTSQYLCASSEYAGTGETQYFGPGTRLLVL.

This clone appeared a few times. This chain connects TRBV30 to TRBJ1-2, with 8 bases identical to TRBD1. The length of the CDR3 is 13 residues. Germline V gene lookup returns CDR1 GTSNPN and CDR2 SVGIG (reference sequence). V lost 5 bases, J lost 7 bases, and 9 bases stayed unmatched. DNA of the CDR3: TGTGCCTGGGTTTTACAGGGGGTGAGTGGCTACACCTTC. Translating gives CAWVLQGVSGYTF.